A single sample gave rise to the 2 T cell receptor beta chains below, sequenced in a study of cytomegalovirus exposure and HLA in healthy donors. PCR amplification relied on 60 Vbeta primers (plus 13 Jbeta primers). TCRdb's copy holds only in-frame clones and misses some; the assay was immunoSEQ multiplex PCR. This sample yields 150,000 to 200,000 clones, of which roughly 83% are seen a single time; about 2.2% belongs to the top ten. The sample was PBMCs. These receptors all come from a woman aged 45-59 years in good health and CMV-seronegative.

The V call is TRBV7-3, the J call TRBJ2-1, with 11 bases that match TRBD2. The CDR3 is 15 amino acids. V shed 5 bases, J shed 10 bases, and the junction held 10 bases outside the gene matches. Looked up from germline, CDR1 is SGHTA and CDR2 is FQGTGA. The CDR3 here is CASSQFSGRAGEQFF. The CDR3, as DNA: TGTGCCAGCAGCCAATTTAGCGGGAGGGCTGGAGAGCAGTTCTTC. The full variable domain, completed using reference TRBV7-3 and TRBJ2-1, is GAGVSQTPSNKVTEKGKYVELRCDPISGHTALYWYRQSLGQGPEFLIYFQGTGAADDSGLPNDRFFAVRPEGSVSTLKIQRTERGDSAVYLCASSQFSGRAGEQFFGPGTRLTVL.

The chain recombines TRBV7-2 with TRBJ1-5, with 8 nucleotides matching TRBD1. CDR1 and CDR2 from the germline V gene are SGHTA and FQGNSA. CDR3 length: 17 amino acids. The ends lost 5 bases at V and 2 bases at J; junction bases unmatched: 11. As DNA, the CDR3 is TGTGCCAGCAGCCCAGCGGACAGGGCCCTTGGCAATCAGCCCCAGCATTTT. Translated, it gives CASSPADRALGNQPQHF.